The present TCR beta chain was sequenced within a study of blood T cell repertoires in COVID-19. Whole-study context: Samples representing acute and convalescent COVID-19 were sourced from the United States, Italy and Spain. The analysed material was cDNA or gDNA that came from T cells, B-cell-depleted T cells, or PBMCs.

This clone is a singleton in its sample. Authors' analysis steps: Amplification of reference gene primers provided the estimated nucleated cell counts. The table came from immunoSEQ multiplex PCR; TCRdb's copy has only in-frame clones and leaves some out. V and J calls plus clone size are reproduced from that table; the DNA served to infer D and trimming. Of a few hundred thousand clones in the sample, 70% to 90% were seen once. J gave up 6 bases and V 3 bases, and 3 bases lay outside the gene matches. Looked up from germline, CDR1 is WNHNN and CDR2 is SYGVQD (reference sequence). This CDR3 has 13 amino acids.

This rearrangement joins TRBV10-1 to TRBJ1-2, with TRBD1 matching 8 bases. The sequenced sample was peripheral blood. The origin of this receptor is a human donor in a cohort sampled during active COVID-19. CDR3 in amino acids: CASSDRGRDGYTF. For the CDR3, the DNA is TGCGCCAGCAGTGACAGGGGGCGGGATGGCTACACCTTC.